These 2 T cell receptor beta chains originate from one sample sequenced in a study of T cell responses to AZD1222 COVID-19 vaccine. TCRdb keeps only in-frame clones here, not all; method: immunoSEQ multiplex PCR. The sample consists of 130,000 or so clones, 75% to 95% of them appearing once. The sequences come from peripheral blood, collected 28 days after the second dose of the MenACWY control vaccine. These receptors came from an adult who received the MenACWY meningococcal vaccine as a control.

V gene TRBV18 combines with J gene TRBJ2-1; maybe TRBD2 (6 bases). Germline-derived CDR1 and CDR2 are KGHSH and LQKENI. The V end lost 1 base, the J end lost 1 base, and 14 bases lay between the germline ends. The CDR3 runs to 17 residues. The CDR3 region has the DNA TGTGCCAGCTCACCACTAGTCGGGAGTTTTTCCTACAATGAGCAGTTCTTC. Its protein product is CASSPLVGSFSYNEQFF.

The DNA for the CDR3 is TGTGCCAGCAGCCAATACTCGACCACTGAAGCTTTCTTT. Residues: CASSQYSTTEAFF. The V call is TRBV11-3, the J call TRBJ1-1; D call uncertain. Looked up from germline, CDR1 is SGHNT and CDR2 is YENEEA. Trimming shortened V by 5 bases and J by 4 bases, and 11 bases separated the two germline ends. The CDR3 totals 13 residues. The full variable domain, in which reference TRBV11-3 and TRBJ1-1 provide the parts outside the CDR3, is EAGVVQSPRYKIIEKKQPVAFWCNPISGHNTLYWYLQNLGQGPELLIRYENEEAVDDSQLPKDRFSAERLKGVDSTLKIQPAELGDSAVYLCASSQYSTTEAFFGQGTRLTVV.